These 21 T cell receptor beta chains were all obtained from the same sample, sequenced in a study of vaccination effects on CD4 cells after COVID-19. With approximately 10 days of culture completed, CD4+ T cells were isolated. Everyone in the study got two shots of either the BNT162b2 or mRNA-1273 vaccine. The protocol was immunoSEQ multiplex PCR, while the TCRdb copy is restricted to in-frame clones and leaves out a portion. The table includes around 50,000 clones, 60% to 75% detected once. These TCRs' antigens remain unknown. The input for sequencing was CD4+ T cells from PBMCs cultured without peptide, taken after COVID-19 vaccination. The receptors stem from a human donor who received a COVID-19 vaccine.

The rearrangement links TRBV5-1 to TRBJ2-7, with 8 bases aligning to TRBD1. Germline V gives CDR1 SGHRS, CDR2 YFSETQ. With V trimmed by 4 bases and J by 5 bases, 8 bases remained unmatched. CDR3 length equals 14 residues. CDR3 amino acids: CASSPSGGYNEQYF. As DNA, the CDR3 is TGCGCCAGCAGCCCATCAGGGGGCTACAACGAGCAGTACTTC.

This clone appeared a few times. For the CDR3, the DNA is TGTGCCAGCAGCAAAGACAGGGGAGGATCCCCGGCCCCTATTAGCAATCAGCCCCAGCATTTT. It encodes CASSKDRGGSPAPISNQPQHF. This chain uses TRBV21-1 with TRBJ1-5; the table's TRBD1 call for D was not verified on the DNA. TRBV21-1 is given as a pseudogene. The CDR3 is 21 residues long.

The V call is TRBV9, the J call TRBJ2-3, with D maybe TRBD2 (5 bases). From germline, CDR1 is SGDLS and CDR2 YYNGEE. V lost 3 bases, J lost 1 base, and 9 bases lay in between. CDR3 length: 14 residues. The DNA for the CDR3 is TGTGCCAGCAGCGAGGCGGGCCGCACAGATACGCAGTATTTT. It is translated as CASSEAGRTDTQYF. The full variable domain, completed using reference TRBV9 and TRBJ2-3, is DSGVTQTPKHLITATGQRVTLRCSPRSGDLSVYWYQQSLDQGLQFLIQYYNGEERAKGNILERFSAQQFPDLHSELNLSSLELGDSALYFCASSEAGRTDTQYFGPGTRLTVL.

The chain carries TRBV7-2 and TRBJ1-4; the D gene is possibly TRBD1 (6 bases). The V gene's germline CDR1 is SGHTA and CDR2 FQGNSA. This CDR3 contains 15 residues. With 5 bases removed from V and 3 bases from J, the gap between germline ends came to 13 bases. For the CDR3, the DNA is TGTGCCAGCAGCGACCGGGACACAGCTAATGAAAAACTGTTTTTT. This encodes CASSDRDTANEKLFF.

This chain uses TRBV6-1 with TRBJ2-5; D is uncertain. This CDR3 is 15 amino acids long. V was trimmed by 2 bases and J by 1 base, leaving 11 bases between them. Germline lookup yields CDR1 MNHNS and CDR2 SASEGT. In nucleotides, the CDR3 is TGTGCCAGCAGTGAAATGGCAGGACCCCAAGAGACCCAGTACTTC. Amino acids: CASSEMAGPQETQYF.

This rearrangement joins TRBV21-1 to TRBJ2-1; TRBD2 is taken as the D call from the table, unchecked against the DNA. TRBV21-1 is a pseudogene. CDR3 length: 19 amino acids. The CDR3: CASSKVDSSGRNRYNEQFF. The CDR3 DNA follows: TGTGCCAGCAGCAAAGTGGACTCTAGCGGGAGGAACCGATACAATGAGCAGTTCTTC.

A note on this clone: Other DNA sequences of this sample code for an identical CDR3. V and J are TRBV18 and TRBJ1-1, with no clear D. Germline V CDR1 and CDR2: KGHSH, LQKENI. The CDR3 has 14 residues. V dropped 2 bases and J dropped 1 base, with 8 bases sitting between them. In nucleotides, the CDR3 is TGTGCCAGCTCACCAATAAGGGAGAACACTGAAGCTTTCTTT. Protein: CASSPIRENTEAFF.

This sequence joins TRBV30 and TRBJ2-5; D ambiguous. Trimming pared 0 bases from V and 2 bases from J, leaving 4 bases between. This CDR3 contains 12 residues. CDR1 GTSNPN and CDR2 SVGIG come from the germline V gene (reference sequence). Here the CDR3 DNA reads TGTGCCTGGAGTGTGTCACAAGAGACCCAGTACTTC. It specifies CAWSVSQETQYF.

The rearrangement links TRBV2 to TRBJ2-5; 12 positions agree with TRBD2. Germline CDR1 reads SNHLY; CDR2 reads FYNNEI. J was trimmed by 4 bases and V by 3 bases; bases with no gene match: 3. The CDR3 runs 15 residues. The CDR3 loop reads CASSEPSGGAETQYF. CDR3 DNA sequence: TGTGCCAGCAGTGAGCCTAGCGGGGGGGCAGAGACCCAGTACTTC.

The V call is TRBV3-1 (or the pseudogene TRBV3-2), the J call TRBJ1-1, with 7 bases lining up with TRBD1. CDR3 length equals 13 residues. Trimming cost V 3 bases and J 10 bases; bases outside gene matches: 8. CDR1 and CDR2 from the germline V gene are LGHDT and YNNKEL (reference sequence). CDR3 DNA sequence: TGTGCCAGCAGCCAGGAGGGGGCACAAGGAGCTTTCTTT. It yields the protein CASSQEGAQGAFF.

The chain combines TRBV9 with TRBJ2-5; weak D call: TRBD1 (6 bases). The CDR3 consists of 12 residues. Germline CDR1 SGDLS, CDR2 YYNGEE. V was cut by 3 bases and J by 6 bases, with 9 bases left in between. Written as DNA, the CDR3 is TGTGCCAGCAGCGACAGGGAGAAGACCCAGTACTTC. This translates into CASSDREKTQYF. Full variable domain (missing parts from reference TRBV9 and TRBJ2-5): DSGVTQTPKHLITATGQRVTLRCSPRSGDLSVYWYQQSLDQGLQFLIQYYNGEERAKGNILERFSAQQFPDLHSELNLSSLELGDSALYFCASSDREKTQYFGPGTRLLVL.

V gene TRBV7-9 combines with J gene TRBJ1-1, with 7 bases fitting TRBD1. CDR1 is SEHNR and CDR2 is FQNEAQ in the germline V gene (reference sequence). V shed 5 bases and J 11 bases; nucleotides not matched to a gene: 14. The CDR3 loop spans 14 amino acids. The DNA of the CDR3 is TGTGCCAGCAGCACCGGGACAGTCGGGCCTACTGCTTTCTTT. Residues: CASSTGTVGPTAFF.

The chain employs TRBV21-1 and TRBJ2-4; the D segment call TRBD1 is taken from the table without a DNA check. TRBV21-1 is deemed a pseudogene. The CDR3 sequence is 16 residues long. This CDR3 reads CASTFGTGGAKNIQYF. CDR3 nucleotides: TGTGCCAGCACCTTCGGGACAGGGGGGGCCAAAAACATTCAGTACTTC.

This chain links TRBV3-1 (or the pseudogene TRBV3-2) with TRBJ1-4; D possibly corresponds to TRBD1 (5 bases). V dropped 6 bases and J dropped 5 bases, with 16 bases sitting between them. The CDR3 has 15 residues. Germline CDR1 reads LGHDT; CDR2 reads YNNKEL (reference sequence). The CDR3: CASRPRGGANEKLFF. CDR3 coding DNA: TGTGCCAGCAGACCTCGGGGAGGGGCAAATGAAAAACTGTTTTTT.

The gene calls are TRBV3-1 (or the pseudogene TRBV3-2) and TRBJ2-5; possible D gene TRBD2, 5 bases. There are 14 residues in the CDR3. CDR1 is LGHDT and CDR2 is YNNKEL in the germline V gene (reference sequence). Deletions cut 8 bases from V and 7 bases from J, with 20 bases between. CDR3 sequence: CASQSSGVASTQYF. For the CDR3, the DNA is TGTGCCAGCCAATCTTCCGGGGTTGCTTCGACCCAGTACTTC.

The chain combines TRBV5-6 with TRBJ1-1; no clear D. Germline CDR1 SGHDT, CDR2 YYEEEE. The length of the CDR3 is 11 residues. Between the trimmed V and J ends, which lost 4 bases and 5 bases, there was a span of 6 bases. CDR3 loop: CASSVKTEAFF. As DNA, the CDR3 is TGTGCCAGCAGCGTAAAGACTGAAGCTTTCTTT.

V and J are TRBV19 and TRBJ1-2; D is perhaps TRBD1 (6 bases). Between the trimmed V and J ends, which lost 3 bases and 2 bases, there was a span of 10 bases. This CDR3 has 14 amino acids. Germline V gene data show CDR1 as LNHDA and CDR2 as SQIVND (reference sequence). In DNA form, the CDR3 reads TGTGCCAGTAGTATCACGGGGGCGAACTATGGCTACACCTTC. It is translated as CASSITGANYGYTF.

The rearrangement links TRBV24-1 to TRBJ2-1; no reliable D call. The CDR3 spans 15 residues. Between the trimmed V and J ends, which lost 3 bases and 0 bases, there was a span of 8 bases. Per germline, CDR1 KGHDR and CDR2 SFDVKD. CDR3 sequence: CATSDPGISYNEQFF. For the CDR3, the DNA is TGTGCCACCAGTGATCCCGGTATCTCCTACAATGAGCAGTTCTTC.

The V gene is TRBV6-2 or TRBV6-3, the J gene TRBJ1-5; D uncertain. The V and J ends lost 0 bases and 3 bases respectively, with 3 bases between them. The CDR3 extends over 13 amino acids. Germline values: CDR1 MNHEY, CDR2 SVGEGT. CDR3 region: CASSYSLNQPQHF. CDR3 sequence (DNA): TGTGCCAGCAGTTACTCGCTCAATCAGCCCCAGCATTTT.

This clone has only a few counts. J is TRBJ2-2 and V is TRBV27; maybe TRBD2 (6 bases). CDR3 size: 14 residues. Trimming removed 3 bases at V and 7 bases at J, with 12 bases between. Germline CDR1 reads MNHEY; CDR2 reads SMNVEV (reference sequence). CDR3 amino acids: CASSFWRDSGELFF. For the CDR3, the DNA is TGTGCCAGCAGTTTTTGGCGGGATAGCGGGGAGCTGTTTTTT.

This chain uses TRBV19 with TRBJ1-2; D possibly corresponds to TRBD1 (6 bases). V lost 6 bases and J lost 2, with 16 bases in between. This CDR3 contains 15 residues. Germline values: CDR1 LNHDA, CDR2 SQIVND (reference sequence). The CDR3 spells CASSPYSGGNYGYTF. The CDR3 DNA is TGTGCCAGTAGCCCTTATTCCGGGGGCAACTATGGCTACACCTTC.